The present entry profiles one T cell receptor (beta chain) with its context. The data derive from a study of shared clonotypes between healthy human individuals. Replicate PCRs run on sorted subsets employed approximately 200 ng DNA, around 27,000 T cell genomes. The table came from immunoSEQ multiplex PCR; TCRdb's copy has only in-frame clones and leaves some out. The sample lists hundreds of thousands of clones, about 97% occurring once. Germline CDR1 is MDHEN and CDR2 is SYDVKM. V lost 2 bases to trimming and J lost 4 bases, with 15 bases between them. CDR3 length: 15 residues. The receptor was derived from a man aged 25 to 45 in good health. The genes are TRBV28 and TRBJ2-7; perhaps TRBD2 as D (6 bases). The sample taken for sequencing was memory CD8+ T cells sorted from blood. Subset noted: CD45RO+ cells pooled with CCR7-negative TemRA cells. The DNA of the CDR3 is TGTGCCAGCAGTTTAGAGCGAGCGGGCCGGTACGAGCAGTACTTC. Translated, it gives CASSLERAGRYEQYF.